One and the same sample provided the 20 T cell receptor beta chains below, sequenced in a study of blood T cell repertoires in COVID-19. TCRdb keeps only in-frame clones here, not all; method: immunoSEQ multiplex PCR. Of a few hundred thousand clones listed, around 84% are singletons. The source material was PBMCs or T cells enriched from blood (not recorded which). These receptors originate from a woman younger than 35 who had recovered from COVID-19.

This sequence joins TRBV2 and TRBJ2-7; D is ambiguous. The CDR3 has 13 residues. Looked up from germline, CDR1 is SNHLY and CDR2 is FYNNEI. V lost 7 bases and J lost 2, with 12 bases in between. CDR3 protein: CASKATVPYEQYF. CDR3 nucleotides: TGTGCCAGCAAAGCAACAGTCCCCTACGAGCAGTACTTC. Looking up the rest from reference TRBV2 and TRBJ2-7 gives the full variable domain: EPEVTQTPSHQVTQMGQEVILRCVPISNHLYFYWYRQILGQKVEFLVSFYNNEISEKSEIFDDQFSVERPDGSNFTLKIRSTKLEDSAMYFCASKATVPYEQYFGPGTRLTVT.

This chain uses TRBV19 with TRBJ1-6; weak D call: TRBD1 (5 bases). Germline-derived CDR1 and CDR2 are LNHDA and SQIVND (reference sequence). The CDR3 is made up of 14 amino acids. Trimming left V 5 bases short and J 9 bases short, with 14 bases between. The CDR3 spells CASSLGLERSPLHF. CDR3 nucleotide sequence: TGTGCCAGTAGTCTGGGACTGGAACGTTCACCCCTCCACTTT.

The chain combines TRBV5-6 with TRBJ1-1; unclear D gene. The V end was cut by 4 bases, the J end by 5 bases, with 9 bases between. Germline CDR1 is SGHDT and CDR2 is YYEEEE. There are 12 residues in the CDR3. CDR3 in DNA: TGTGCCAGCAGCACACCCCCTACTGAAGCTTTCTTT. Translated, it gives CASSTPPTEAFF.

The chain combines TRBV5-4 with TRBJ2-7; TRBD1 agrees at 10 bases. Unmatched junction bases numbered 14, after V lost 3 bases and J lost 5 bases. The CDR3 totals 17 residues. Germline V CDR1 and CDR2: SGHNT, YYREEE (reference sequence). The CDR3 protein is CASSSGQGKPVTNEQYF. The DNA for the CDR3 is TGTGCCAGCAGCTCGGGACAGGGGAAACCAGTTACCAACGAGCAGTACTTC.

The chain recombines TRBV6-2 or TRBV6-3 with TRBJ1-1; D possibly corresponds to TRBD1 (5 bases). The CDR3 extends over 16 amino acids. With 6 bases removed from V and 1 base from J, the gap between germline ends came to 18 bases. Germline CDR1 MNHEY, CDR2 SVGEGT. CDR3 nucleotides: TGTGCCAGCAGCCCGCGCCCCAACACAGGGAACACTGAAGCTTTCTTT. It yields the protein CASSPRPNTGNTEAFF.

This chain joins TRBV10-3 and TRBJ1-5; 10 positions agree with TRBD1. The CDR3 has 15 amino acids. Germline CDR1 is ENHRY and CDR2 is SYGVKD. Trimming took 4 bases from V and 6 from J; bases not matched to a gene: 6. CDR3 region: CAISGDRGGVQPQHF. CDR3 in DNA: TGTGCCATCAGTGGGGACAGGGGAGGGGTTCAGCCCCAGCATTTT.

V usage is TRBV30 and J usage is TRBJ1-1, with 9 bases fitting TRBD1. CDR1 and CDR2 (germline): GTSNPN, SVGIG (reference sequence). The CDR3 extends over 20 amino acids. V lost 7 bases, J lost 5 bases, and 29 bases stayed unmatched. For the CDR3, the DNA is TGTGCCTTAAACCCGGGCCACGCCAACTCGGACAGGGGAATGAGGACTGAAGCTTTCTTT. Protein sequence: CALNPGHANSDRGMRTEAFF.

This chain links TRBV9 with TRBJ1-3, with 8 bases that match TRBD1. Per germline, CDR1 SGDLS and CDR2 YYNGEE. V shed 4 bases and J 8 bases; nucleotides not matched to a gene: 5. This CDR3 is built from 13 residues. The chain's CDR3 is CASSLRTGYTIYF. CDR3 DNA sequence: TGTGCCAGCAGCTTGCGGACAGGGTACACCATATATTTT.

The J gene is TRBJ2-5, the V gene TRBV19; TRBD2 matches at 10 bases. V lost 2 bases and J lost 4; bases outside the gene matches: 4. The CDR3 length is 15 residues. The germline CDR1 and CDR2 sequences are LNHDA and SQIVND (reference sequence). This CDR3 is CASSISRLAGETQYF. CDR3 bases: TGTGCCAGTAGTATATCGAGACTAGCGGGAGAGACCCAGTACTTC.

This chain joins TRBV19 and TRBJ2-3, with TRBD2 identical over 14 bases. The CDR3 runs to 18 residues. Germline loops: CDR1 LNHDA, CDR2 SQIVND (reference sequence). With 3 bases clipped from V and 3 bases from J, the junction kept 8 bases outside the gene matches. CDR3 sequence (DNA): TGTGCCAGTAGTATTACAGGGACTAGCGGGAGCGGTACAGATACGCAGTATTTT. Its protein is CASSITGTSGSGTDTQYF.

This clone has a single count. V usage is TRBV6-1 and J usage is TRBJ2-1, with D uncertain. Looked up from germline, CDR1 is MNHNS and CDR2 is SASEGT. V gave up 3 bases and J gave up 0 bases, with 21 bases separating them. The CDR3 spans 19 residues. The CDR3 nucleotides are TGTGCCAGCAGTGAGTATGGTTCCGCGCACGAATCCTCCTACAATGAGCAGTTCTTC. Protein sequence: CASSEYGSAHESSYNEQFF.

The chain joins TRBV7-3 to TRBJ2-1; 12 bases fit TRBD2. CDR3 length: 15 residues. Looked up from germline, CDR1 is SGHTA and CDR2 is FQGTGA. V trimming: 2 bases; J trimming: 8 bases; junction bases outside the gene matches: 4. The CDR3 coding sequence is TGTGCCAGCAGCTTACTTCTAGCGGGAGGGGATGAGCAGTTCTTC. Encoded protein: CASSLLLAGGDEQFF.

The chain links TRBV18 to TRBJ2-7, with TRBD1 as a possible D gene (5 bases). V lost 3 bases and J 1 base, leaving 13 bases between the germline ends. The CDR3 covers 15 residues. Germline CDR1 and CDR2: KGHSH and LQKENI. In nucleotides, the CDR3 is TGTGCCAGCTCACCGGGGCAGTCCTCTTCCTACGAGCAGTACTTC. It specifies CASSPGQSSSYEQYF. The full variable domain, rest sourced from reference TRBV18 and TRBJ2-7, is NAGVMQNPRHLVRRRGQEARLRCSPMKGHSHVYWYRQLPEEGLKFMVYLQKENIIDESGMPKERFSAEFPKEGPSILRIQQVVRGDSAAYFCASSPGQSSSYEQYFGPGTRLTVT.

This clone was recorded once. V and J are TRBV7-9 and TRBJ1-3; no definite D call. The CDR3 is 16 amino acids. V lost 7 bases to trimming and J lost 3 bases, with 19 bases between them. Germline assignment: CDR1 SEHNR and CDR2 FQNEAQ (reference sequence). CDR3 region: CASTTQLEVDGNTIYF. CDR3 in DNA: TGTGCCAGCACCACCCAGTTGGAGGTAGATGGAAACACCATATATTTT.

The J gene is TRBJ2-2, the V gene TRBV28, with 8 bases lining up with TRBD1. CDR3 length: 14 amino acids. Unmatched junction bases numbered 8, after V lost 10 bases and J lost 4 bases. Looked up from germline, CDR1 is MDHEN and CDR2 is SYDVKM. The CDR3 reads CATYRGVFTGELFF. The DNA of the CDR3 is TGTGCCACTTACAGGGGGGTTTTCACCGGGGAGCTGTTTTTT.

Only one count was recorded for this clone. V gene TRBV5-1 combines with J gene TRBJ2-3; no clear D gene. Germline lookup yields CDR1 SGHRS and CDR2 YFSETQ. CDR3 length: 17 residues. V dropped 0 bases and J dropped 1 base, with 15 bases sitting between them. The CDR3 loop is CASSLAPSEFGTDTQYF. The CDR3 nucleotides are TGCGCCAGCAGCTTGGCTCCCTCGGAGTTTGGCACAGATACGCAGTATTTT.

The chain uses TRBV5-4 and TRBJ1-4; D possibly corresponds to TRBD1 (6 bases). The CDR3 is 17 amino acids. V lost 0 bases to trimming and J lost 6 bases, with 18 bases between them. Germline V gives CDR1 SGHNT, CDR2 YYREEE (reference sequence). CDR3 bases: TGTGCCAGCAGCTTGGGACAGCTCCTCGGGGGGCATGAAAAACTGTTTTTT. It translates to CASSLGQLLGGHEKLFF.

In the case of this clone: The same CDR3 arises from other DNA sequences in this sample as well. The genes are TRBV18 and TRBJ1-4; D ambiguous. With 1 base removed from V and 6 bases from J, the gap between germline ends came to 6 bases. The germline gives CDR1 KGHSH, CDR2 LQKENI. The CDR3 has 13 amino acids. The CDR3 loop is CASSPRQDEKLFF. The CDR3 region has the DNA TGTGCCAGCTCACCACGCCAGGATGAAAAACTGTTTTTT.

This clone showed up just once. The chain has TRBV27 and TRBJ2-7; 11 positions agree with TRBD2. The germline V gene has CDR1 MNHEY and CDR2 SMNVEV (reference sequence). The CDR3 spans 19 residues. V shed 3 bases and J 0 bases; nucleotides not matched to a gene: 13. The CDR3 sequence is CASSFRPSGRSRTSYEQYF. CDR3 nucleotides: TGTGCCAGCAGTTTTCGCCCTAGCGGGAGGTCGAGAACCTCCTACGAGCAGTACTTC.

V usage is TRBV14 and J usage is TRBJ1-3, with D unresolved. Per germline, CDR1 SGHDN and CDR2 FVKESK. V was pared by 1 base and J by 1 base, with 8 bases between. This CDR3 spans 15 amino acids. The CDR3 region is CASSQVGVSGNTIYF. CDR3 sequence (DNA): TGTGCCAGCAGCCAAGTCGGGGTATCTGGAAACACCATATATTTT.